One sample yielded the 7 T cell receptor beta chains listed below, sequenced in a study of identical twins. TCRdb redid the calling of the 5' RACE reads with MiXCR, one entry per CDR3 protein. The sample yields roughly 350,000 distinct CDR3 sequences, approximately 13% seen once. This same sample was also part of a study on yellow fever vaccine responses in identical twins.

Material for sequencing was CD8+ T cells sorted from blood. The receptors originated from a woman under 30 in good health.

In this sample, this clonotype turned up many times. The CDR3 nucleotides read TGTGCCAGCAGCCAAGACTTAGGCTCTGGGGCCAACGTCCTGACTTTC. It yields the protein CASSQDLGSGANVLTF. V and J are TRBV3-1 and TRBJ2-6; D gene ambiguous. This CDR3 is 16 amino acids long. Per the germline V gene, CDR1 is LGHDT and CDR2 is YNNKEL (reference sequence). V shed 0 bases and J shed 0 bases, with 6 bases lying between them.

The chain combines TRBV27 with TRBJ2-3; 7 bases map to TRBD2. The V gene's germline CDR1 is MNHEY and CDR2 SMNVEV (reference sequence). This CDR3 region has 16 residues. Losses at the gene ends were 2 bases for V and 4 bases for J; bases not matched to a gene: 9. DNA for the CDR3: TGTGCCAGCAGTTTAGTGGCGGGAGCCTCGGCAGATACGCAGTATTTT. It specifies CASSLVAGASADTQYF.

This clonotype was detected only a few times. V usage is TRBV28 and J usage is TRBJ1-5, with no clear D. V was clipped by 6 bases and J by 1 base, with 22 bases between them. The germline gives CDR1 MDHEN, CDR2 SYDVKM. CDR3 length: 18 residues. CDR3 sequence: CASRSIRPTKESNQPQHF. The CDR3 DNA reads TGTGCCAGCAGATCCATCCGGCCGACTAAGGAGAGCAATCAGCCCCAGCATTTT.

Remarks on this clonotype: Since a much larger clone is just one base distant, this may be a read error. The chain employs TRBV7-9 and TRBJ2-5; D could derive from TRBD1 or TRBD2 (5 bases each). Germline V gene sequence: CDR1 SEHNR, CDR2 FQNEAQ (reference sequence). This CDR3 contains 11 residues. The CDR3 nucleotides are TGTGCCACCCTAAGGGGAGAGACCCGGTACTTC. It encodes CATLRGETRYF.

This clonotype has at least ten counts. The chain has TRBV29-1 and TRBJ2-7; D might be TRBD2 (6 bases). Per germline, CDR1 SQVTM and CDR2 ANQGSEA. V gave up 0 bases and J gave up 3 bases, with 12 bases separating them. The CDR3 consists of 14 residues. DNA of the CDR3: TGCAGCGTTGAAGATGGAGGAGGGAACTACGAGCAGTACTTC. This codes for CSVEDGGGNYEQYF.

The genes are TRBV7-9 and TRBJ2-5, with D possibly being TRBD2 (5 bases). This CDR3 has 14 residues. Per germline, CDR1 SEHNR and CDR2 FQNEAQ (reference sequence). Between the trimmed V and J ends, which lost 2 bases and 3 bases, there was a span of 10 bases. The CDR3 bases are TGTGCCAGCAGCTTAAGATCCGGGGAAGAGACCCAGTACTTC. Translating it yields CASSLRSGEETQYF.

This clonotype was recorded many times. The chain carries TRBV11-2 and TRBJ1-1, with unresolved D. This CDR3 contains 12 residues. CDR1 and CDR2 from the germline V gene are SGHAT and FQNNGV. With 5 bases removed from V and 5 bases from J, the gap between germline ends came to 9 bases. CDR3 in DNA: TGTGCCAGCAGCCCCGCCCCGACTGAAGCTTTCTTT. This gives the protein CASSPAPTEAFF.